The sequence of this T cell receptor (beta chain) was determined in a study of T cell clones after liver transplantation. Alloreactive TCRbeta sequences came from sequencing proliferating CFSE-low cells in the MLR. Worth noting for this clone: Its target is not known.

Measured with immunoSEQ multiplex PCR; TCRdb has only the in-frame clones, and not every one. The data contain 5,000 or so clones, about 31% of them singletons. Study results and limitations: The donor-reactive repertoire was only partly measurable in a couple of subjects, lacking donor cells.

The CDR3 runs to 15 residues. The junction had 10 bases not matched to a gene; V was cut back by 3 bases and J by 4 bases. CDR1 and CDR2 from the germline V gene are GTSNPN and SVGIG (reference sequence). What was sequenced was CD4+ T cells from cultured PBMCs. This receptor was obtained from a human patient who received a liver transplant. Some T cells may be provided by the graft donor. The V gene is TRBV30, the J gene TRBJ2-5, with TRBD2 matching over 8 bases. In DNA form, the CDR3 reads TGTGCCTGGAGAGTCGGGGGGGCAGTTGGAGAGACCCAGTACTTC. This gives the protein CAWRVGGAVGETQYF.